This T cell receptor beta chain was profiled in a study of OX40 agonist ivuxolimab in advanced cancers. Study at large: Subjects had a mean age of approximately 60 years, with a range of 23 to 79; less than 90% were male.

After removal of 5 bases from V and 5 bases from J, the junction contained 9 bases not matched to a gene. This CDR3 has 15 amino acids. From germline, CDR1 is MNHEY and CDR2 SVGAGI. TCRdb keeps only in-frame clones here, not all; method: immunoSEQ multiplex PCR. The table shows around 110,000 clones, with 80% to 95% occurring only once. The chain links TRBV6-5 to TRBJ2-7; 10 positions agree with TRBD2. This TCR came from an adult with an advanced solid tumor such as melanoma, head and neck, liver or kidney cancer. The source was CD4+ or CD8+ T cells sorted from blood, collected in a trial of the OX40 agonist ivuxolimab. CDR3 amino acids: CASSNLAGALDEQYF. For the CDR3, the DNA is TGTGCCAGCAGTAACCTAGCGGGGGCTTTGGACGAGCAGTACTTC.